The text below deals with one T cell receptor (beta chain). Its target is unknown. Trimming removed 1 base from V and 0 bases from J, with 12 bases in between. CDR1 and CDR2 (germline): SEHNR, FQNEAQ (reference sequence). The CDR3 covers 17 residues. The sample is drawn from a study of T cells in localized non-small cell lung cancer. The study, taken as a whole, reports: Tumor trailed uninvolved adjacent lung in T cell clonality, which peaked there. Turning up in adjacent lung were a median approximately 58 of the top 100 tumor clones. Elevated blood T cell density was associated with longer overall survival.

Sequenced by immunoSEQ multiplex PCR; TCRdb stores in-frame clones only, minus some. The data hold 35,000 to 50,000 clones, with about 76% observed a single time. The J gene is TRBJ2-2, the V gene TRBV7-9; D is possibly TRBD2 (5 bases). Sequences were derived from PBMCs, sampled before any cancer treatment. The clonotype originates from a woman aged 40-69 years with stage II squamous cell lung carcinoma. The CDR3 nucleotides read TGTGCCAGCAGCTTAGAGGGTTCGGACTCGAACACCGGGGAGCTGTTTTTT. This gives the protein CASSLEGSDSNTGELFF. The variable domain in full, with the rest retrieved from reference TRBV7-9 and TRBJ2-2, is DTGVSQNPRHKITKRGQNVTFRCDPISEHNRLYWYRQTLGQGPEFLTYFQNEAQLEKSRLLSDRFSAERPKGSFSTLEIQRTEQGDSAMYLCASSLEGSDSNTGELFFGEGSRLTVL.